This T cell receptor (beta chain) originates from a study of cytomegalovirus exposure and HLA in healthy donors. Study-wide points: Differences between HLA loci emerged in a later analysis of TCR association rates, with DRB1 most and HLA-C fewest. TCR beta sequences numbering 16,951 were associated with HLA alleles at 0.05 false discovery rate in a later analysis. Solely CMV serostatus was available to characterize immune exposure.

Looked up from germline, CDR1 is SEHNR and CDR2 is FQNEAQ (reference sequence). The V and J ends lost 10 bases and 0 bases, in that order; junction bases with no gene match: 14. The CDR3 has 18 amino acids. In the PCR, 60 Vbeta and 13 Jbeta primers were used. Method: immunoSEQ multiplex PCR; TCRdb's copy keeps in-frame clones and lacks some. This sample has under 150,000 clones; around 71% occur once, and the top ten carry about 2.6%. Worth noting for this clone: Its specificity is not known.

In nominal health when sampled, donors likely had unrecorded immune exposures nonetheless. The sequence was collected from a woman aged 60-75 years in good health and CMV-seropositive. Source material: PBMCs. The V and J genes are TRBV7-9 and TRBJ1-4; TRBD1 matches at 10 bases. This CDR3 reads CATPRTGGYLATNEKLFF. The DNA of the CDR3 is TGTGCCACCCCACGGACAGGGGGATACCTTGCAACTAATGAAAAACTGTTTTTT.